These 29 T cell receptor beta chains came from one sample sequenced in a study of tumor-infiltrating lymphocytes in oesophageal squamous cell carcinoma. Each CDR3 protein gets one entry after TCRdb re-called the PCR reads with MiXCR. Of about 20,000 distinct CDR3 sequences listed, 30% to 50% are singletons. The sample taken for sequencing was blood. The receptors derive from a male donor with esophageal squamous cell carcinoma.

Only a few counts were recorded for this clonotype. The chain joins TRBV7-6 to TRBJ2-3, with 7 bases that match TRBD2. The CDR3 is 15 residues long. Germline V lookup: CDR1 SGHVS, CDR2 FNYEAQ. After removal of 0 bases from V and 5 bases from J, the junction contained 5 bases not matched to a gene. The DNA of the CDR3 is TGTGCCAGCAGCTTAGCGGGGACTACCCTAGATACGCAGTATTTT. This codes for CASSLAGTTLDTQYF.

This clonotype was seen ten or more times. V and J are TRBV6-4 and TRBJ2-6; TRBD1 is a possible D gene (5 bases). This CDR3 contains 15 residues. Trimming took 0 bases from V and 2 from J, leaving 5 bases between them. Germline assignment: CDR1 MRHNA and CDR2 SNTAGT. The CDR3 sequence: CASSDSGAGANVLTF. CDR3 nucleotides: TGTGCCAGCAGTGACTCAGGGGCTGGGGCCAACGTCCTGACTTTC.

This clonotype was seen at least ten times. This chain connects TRBV6-1 to TRBJ2-1; TRBD1 aligns across 9 bases. J lost 8 bases, V lost 2 bases, and 7 bases had no gene match. The CDR3 is 15 amino acids. Germline lookup yields CDR1 MNHNS and CDR2 SASEGT. CDR3 sequence reads: CASSERTGGFDEQFF. CDR3 DNA: TGTGCCAGCAGTGAAAGAACAGGGGGCTTCGATGAGCAGTTCTTC.

The gene calls are TRBV7-9 and TRBJ2-7; D gene ambiguous. The end of the DNA fits TRBJ1-2 better, so the J call may be wrong. This CDR3 has 13 amino acids. Germline CDR1 SEHNR, CDR2 FQNEAQ (reference sequence). As DNA, the CDR3 is TGTGCCAGCAGCTTAGACTCTAAGAGGGGCTACACCTTC. Its protein product is CASSLDSKRGYTF.

This clonotype has only a few counts. The CDR3 DNA follows: TGCGCCAGCAGCTTGGGCGGCGAGGGGGAGACCCAGTACTTC. Translating it yields CASSLGGEGETQYF. The chain uses TRBV5-1 and TRBJ2-5; D is tentatively TRBD1 or TRBD2 (5 bases each). Germline CDR1 SGHRS, CDR2 YFSETQ. The V and J ends lost 0 bases and 5 bases respectively, with 11 bases between them. The CDR3 is 14 residues long.

The chain carries TRBV7-2 and TRBJ2-5; D remains ambiguous. The V end was cut by 5 bases, the J end by 7 bases, with 8 bases between. This CDR3 has 11 residues. The germline CDR1 and CDR2 sequences are SGHTA and FQGNSA. The CDR3 bases are TGTGCCAGCAGCACCGTAGGGACCCAGTACTTC. Amino acid sequence: CASSTVGTQYF.

The rearrangement uses TRBV14 and TRBJ2-3, with 9 bases fitting TRBD2. The trim removed 4 bases at V and 2 bases at J, leaving 4 bases unmatched. Per the germline V gene, CDR1 is SGHDN and CDR2 is FVKESK. CDR3 size: 15 residues. CDR3 bases: TGTGCCAGCAGCCCCGGGACTAGCATCACAGATACGCAGTATTTT. It specifies CASSPGTSITDTQYF.

This clonotype was observed a handful of times. This could be a read error, since a much larger clone is one nucleotide away. In DNA form, the CDR3 reads TGTGCCAGCAGTACGACCGGGACTAGCGGGAACAATGAGCAGTACTTC. Translation: CASSTTGTSGNNEQYF. This chain links TRBV6-4 with TRBJ2-5; 13 bases map to TRBD2. Trimming at V came to 5 bases and at J to 11 bases, leaving 14 bases not matched to a gene. The CDR3 spans 16 residues. Germline V CDR1 and CDR2: MRHNA, SNTAGT.

The gene calls are TRBV7-9 and TRBJ2-3, with D tentatively TRBD1 or TRBD2 (5 bases each). The CDR3 length is 15 residues. The germline CDR1 and CDR2 sequences are SEHNR and FQNEAQ (reference sequence). Deletions cut 4 bases from V and 0 bases from J, with 11 bases between. CDR3 protein: CASSSLGASTDTQYF. In DNA, the CDR3 is TGTGCCAGCAGCTCCCTCGGGGCCAGCACAGATACGCAGTATTTT.

This clonotype has ten or more counts. This chain uses TRBV4-1 with TRBJ2-5, with a weak D call TRBD2 (6 bases). V dropped 1 base and J dropped 2 bases, with 11 bases sitting between them. From germline, CDR1 is MGHRA and CDR2 YSYEKL. The CDR3 runs to 15 residues. Written as DNA, the CDR3 is TGCGCCAGCAGCCAAGTTCCCGGGACTCAAGAGACCCAGTACTTC. This sequence encodes CASSQVPGTQETQYF.

The chain employs TRBV28 and TRBJ2-4; tentative D call: TRBD2 (6 bases). The J call may be wrong; the DNA end is better matched by TRBJ2-7. Germline lookup yields CDR1 MDHEN and CDR2 SYDVKM. CDR3 length: 15 amino acids. CDR3 residues: CASRDGTQGPYEQYF. The CDR3 region has the DNA TGTGCCAGCAGGGACGGGACTCAAGGACCTTACGAGCAGTACTTC.

This clonotype showed up many times. This chain links TRBV7-3 with TRBJ2-5, with D possibly being TRBD2 (7 bases). V was clipped by 4 bases and J by 11 bases, with 20 bases between them. Looked up from germline, CDR1 is SGHTA and CDR2 is FQGTGA. The CDR3 length is 14 residues. In DNA form, the CDR3 reads TGTGCCAGCAGCTGGGGGGGGCCCTCAAATGAGCAGTACTTC. Amino acids: CASSWGGPSNEQYF. Full variable domain (missing parts from reference TRBV7-3 and TRBJ2-5): GAGVSQTPSNKVTEKGKYVELRCDPISGHTALYWYRQSLGQGPEFLIYFQGTGAADDSGLPNDRFFAVRPEGSVSTLKIQRTERGDSAVYLCASSWGGPSNEQYFGPGTRLLVL.

Comments on this clonotype: A read error may account for a junction end that differs from germline. The V gene is TRBV7-6, the J gene TRBJ2-4; D remains unclear. The J call may be wrong; the DNA end is better matched by TRBJ2-5. Germline assignment: CDR1 SGHVS and CDR2 FNYEAQ. The CDR3 length is 13 residues. The CDR3 protein is CASSPHEVETQYF. The CDR3 nucleotides read TGTGCTAGCAGCCCTCATGAGGTGGAGACCCAGTACTTC.

The chain carries TRBV5-1 and TRBJ1-1; 8 bases match TRBD1. The CDR3 loop spans 13 amino acids. The germline gives CDR1 SGHRS, CDR2 YFSETQ. The ends lost 9 bases at V and 5 bases at J; junction bases unmatched: 9. Here the CDR3 reads CAKTTGEDTEAFF. The CDR3 DNA follows: TGCGCCAAGACGACAGGGGAGGATACTGAAGCTTTCTTT.

This rearrangement joins TRBV19 to TRBJ2-5, with 8 bases lining up with TRBD1. The J call may be incorrect, as the DNA end agrees better with TRBJ1-2. Per germline, CDR1 LNHDA and CDR2 SQIVND (reference sequence). There are 14 residues in the CDR3. CDR3 nucleotide sequence: TGTGCCAGTAGAAAGCCTCAGGGGGCGCTGGGCTACACCTTC. Translation gives CASRKPQGALGYTF.

This rearrangement joins TRBV30 to TRBJ1-1, with D tentatively TRBD1 (5 bases). V was trimmed by 7 bases and J by 4 bases, leaving 19 bases between them. The CDR3 contains 14 residues. The V gene's germline CDR1 is GTSNPN and CDR2 SVGIG (reference sequence). DNA of the CDR3: TGTGCCTCCCCGGGGCTAACTGGGGGCACTGAAGCTTTCTTT. Its translation: CASPGLTGGTEAFF.

This clonotype was recorded at least ten times. The chain combines TRBV9 with TRBJ1-1, with D maybe TRBD1 (6 bases). V lost 0 bases and J lost 4, with 13 bases in between. CDR1 SGDLS and CDR2 YYNGEE come from the germline V gene. This CDR3 contains 15 residues. DNA for the CDR3: TGTGCCAGCAGCGTAGGAGGGGGTGGTGGCACTGAAGCTTTCTTT. Its translation is CASSVGGGGGTEAFF.

The CDR3 reads CASRDRGLGGGYTF. In DNA, the CDR3 is TGTGCCAGCAGGGACAGGGGGCTTGGAGGTGGCTACACCTTC. The genes are TRBV6-6 and TRBJ2-7, with 11 nucleotides matching TRBD1. The J call may be in error: the DNA end matches TRBJ1-2 better. Germline CDR1 and CDR2: MNHNY and SVGAGI (reference sequence). The CDR3 has 14 residues.

Notes on this clonotype: The CDR3 end shows no conserved phenylalanine or tryptophan, and so a read error is likely. No DNA is shown, since the ends of the CDR3 on it are uncertain; the CDR3 is the one TCRdb lists. This chain links TRBV6-1 with TRBJ2-6; the table gives TRBD1 as D, unverified against the DNA. CDR1 is MNHNS and CDR2 is SASEGT in the germline V gene. Inclusive of both ends, the CDR3 amounts to 8 amino acids. This chain's CDR3 is CASSDRDR.

As concerns this clonotype: Lacking the conserved final phenylalanine or tryptophan, this CDR3 likely reflects a read error. The DNA is left out, because the CDR3 cannot be placed on it with certainty; the CDR3 is given as TCRdb lists it. The J gene is TRBJ2-4, the V gene TRBV4-3; TRBD2 is the table's D call and was not checked against the DNA. Germline CDR1 LGHNA, CDR2 YSLEER. Inclusive of both ends, the CDR3 amounts to 16 amino acids. This CDR3 reads CASSWGGNTGELFFGP.

Concerning this clonotype itself: A much larger clone lies one base from this, so it may be a read error. V and J are TRBV18 and TRBJ2-5; 11 nucleotides line up with TRBD2. The end of the DNA is better explained by TRBJ2-1, so the J call may be wrong. This CDR3 contains 15 residues. Germline CDR1 and CDR2: KGHSH and LQKENI. This CDR3 is CASSPWTSGQETQFF. DNA for the CDR3: TGTGCCAGCTCACCTTGGACTAGCGGGCAAGAGACCCAGTTCTTC.

This clonotype was observed a few times. This rearrangement joins TRBV7-6 to TRBJ1-1; 7 bases are shared with TRBD1. The CDR3 contains 16 residues. The V segment lost 4 bases and the J segment 10 bases; nucleotides outside the gene matches: 18. CDR1 SGHVS and CDR2 FNYEAQ come from the germline V gene. CDR3 in amino acids: CASSSGTAQIVEGAFF. The CDR3 DNA reads TGTGCCAGCAGCTCCGGGACAGCACAGATCGTTGAAGGAGCTTTCTTT. The full variable domain, in which reference TRBV7-6 and TRBJ1-1 provide the parts outside the CDR3, is GAGVSQSPRYKVTKRGQDVALRCDPISGHVSLYWYRQALGQGPEFLTYFNYEAQQDKSGLPNDRFSAERPEGSISTLTIQRTEQRDSAMYRCASSSGTAQIVEGAFFGQGTRLTVV.

Concerning this clonotype itself: Since the CDR3 does not end with the conserved phenylalanine or tryptophan, this likely comes from a read error. The DNA is omitted, as the CDR3 cannot be located on it reliably, and the CDR3 follows TCRdb's listing. The rearrangement joins TRBV24-1 to TRBJ2-6; the table names TRBD2, a call not compared with the DNA. From its first to its last residue, the CDR3 has 10 amino acids. Germline V gives CDR1 KGHDR, CDR2 SFDVKD. The CDR3 sequence is CATSDSPDLP.

The chain couples TRBV13 to TRBJ1-1; 10 bases align to TRBD1. This CDR3 spans 15 amino acids. The J segment lost 4 bases and the V segment lost 5 bases, leaving 7 bases of the junction unmatched. Per germline, CDR1 PRHDT and CDR2 FYEKMQ (reference sequence). The CDR3 protein is CASSPTGGTSTEAFF. The DNA of the CDR3 is TGTGCCAGCAGCCCGACAGGGGGCACGTCCACTGAAGCTTTCTTT.

This clonotype was seen many times. A read error may produce the germline difference seen at one junction end. The CDR3 bases are TGTGCCAGCAGCCTAGAGGTTCCGGGACAGGGGGCGAACACTGAAGCTTTCTTT. This codes for CASSLEVPGQGANTEAFF. This chain connects TRBV11-2 to TRBJ1-1; 12 nucleotides align to TRBD1. The CDR3 contains 18 residues. Germline CDR1 SGHAT, CDR2 FQNNGV.

This clonotype appeared many times. The chain joins TRBV28 to TRBJ2-1; TRBD2 matches at 9 bases. The V segment lost 7 bases and the J segment 10 bases; nucleotides outside the gene matches: 11. There are 14 residues in the CDR3. The germline V gene has CDR1 MDHEN and CDR2 SYDVKM. This chain's CDR3 is CASIRSGRLGEQFF. CDR3 DNA sequence: TGTGCCAGCATAAGGAGCGGGAGGCTGGGGGAGCAGTTCTTC.

This chain's CDR3 is CASSKTGHNEQFF. CDR3 sequence (DNA): TGTGCCAGCAGCAAAACAGGACACAATGAGCAGTTCTTC. This chain connects TRBV11-3 to TRBJ2-1, with TRBD1 as a possible D gene (5 bases). CDR3 length: 13 residues. Germline-derived CDR1 and CDR2 are SGHNT and YENEEA. V was cut by 5 bases and J by 5 bases, with 10 bases left in between.

In the case of this clonotype: This clone may be a read error of a much larger clone one base away. The chain recombines TRBV27 with TRBJ2-1; TRBD1 matches at 7 bases. With 10 bases clipped from V and 10 bases from J, the junction kept 16 bases outside the gene matches. CDR3 length: 14 residues. Germline V gives CDR1 MNHEY, CDR2 SMNVEV (reference sequence). The CDR3 here is CATSSGTVTYEQFF. The CDR3 DNA follows: TGTGCCACCTCCTCCGGGACAGTCACCTACGAGCAGTTCTTC.

This clonotype is medium-sized. The chain couples TRBV11-3 to TRBJ2-5, with D possibly being TRBD1 (6 bases). Trimming removed 7 bases from V and 2 bases from J, with 23 bases in between. The CDR3 loop spans 17 amino acids. Germline V gene lookup returns CDR1 SGHNT and CDR2 YENEEA. The CDR3 protein is CASTINKRQVIQETQYF. Written as DNA, the CDR3 is TGTGCCAGCACCATAAATAAACGACAGGTCATACAAGAGACCCAGTACTTC.